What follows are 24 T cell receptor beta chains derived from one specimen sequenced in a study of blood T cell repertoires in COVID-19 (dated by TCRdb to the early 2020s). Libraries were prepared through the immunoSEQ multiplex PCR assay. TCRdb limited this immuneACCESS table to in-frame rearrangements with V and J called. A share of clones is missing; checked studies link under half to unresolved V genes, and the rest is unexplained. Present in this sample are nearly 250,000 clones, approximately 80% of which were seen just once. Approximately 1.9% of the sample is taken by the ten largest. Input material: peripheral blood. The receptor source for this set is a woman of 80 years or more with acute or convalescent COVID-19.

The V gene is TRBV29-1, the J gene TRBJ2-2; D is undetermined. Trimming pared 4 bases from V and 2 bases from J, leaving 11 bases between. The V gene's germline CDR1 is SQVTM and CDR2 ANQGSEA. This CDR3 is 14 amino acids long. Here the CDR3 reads CSVVVTLNTGELFF. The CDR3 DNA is TGCAGCGTTGTTGTGACACTTAACACCGGGGAGCTGTTTTTT.

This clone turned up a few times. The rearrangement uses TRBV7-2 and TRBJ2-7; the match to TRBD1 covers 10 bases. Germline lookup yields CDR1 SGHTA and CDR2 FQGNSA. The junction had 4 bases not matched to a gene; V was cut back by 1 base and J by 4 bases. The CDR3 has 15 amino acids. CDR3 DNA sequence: TGTGCCAGCAGCTTAGGACAGGGGGCTGGTTACGAGCAGTACTTC. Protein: CASSLGQGAGYEQYF. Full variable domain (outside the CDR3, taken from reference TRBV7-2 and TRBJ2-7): GAGVSQSPSNKVTEKGKDVELRCDPISGHTALYWYRQSLGQGLEFLIYFQGNSAPDKSGLPSDRFSAERTGGSVSTLTIQRTQQEDSAVYLCASSLGQGAGYEQYFGPGTRLTVT.

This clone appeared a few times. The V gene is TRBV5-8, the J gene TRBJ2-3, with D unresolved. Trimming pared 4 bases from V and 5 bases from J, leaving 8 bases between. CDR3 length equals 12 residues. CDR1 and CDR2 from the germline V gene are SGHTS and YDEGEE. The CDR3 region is CASSPSGDTQYF. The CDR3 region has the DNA TGTGCCAGCAGCCCTTCAGGAGATACGCAGTATTTT. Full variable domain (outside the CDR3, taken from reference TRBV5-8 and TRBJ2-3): EAGVTQSPTHLIKTRGQQATLRCSPISGHTSVYWYQQALGLGLQFLLWYDEGEERNRGNFPPRFSGRQFPNYSSELNVNALELEDSALYLCASSPSGDTQYFGPGTRLTVL.

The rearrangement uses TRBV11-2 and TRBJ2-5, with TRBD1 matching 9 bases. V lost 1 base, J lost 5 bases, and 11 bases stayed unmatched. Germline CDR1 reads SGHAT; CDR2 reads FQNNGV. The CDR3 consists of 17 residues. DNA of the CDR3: TGTGCCAGCAGCTTAGCCAGGAGTACAGGGGGCCAGGAGACCCAGTACTTC. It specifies CASSLARSTGGQETQYF.

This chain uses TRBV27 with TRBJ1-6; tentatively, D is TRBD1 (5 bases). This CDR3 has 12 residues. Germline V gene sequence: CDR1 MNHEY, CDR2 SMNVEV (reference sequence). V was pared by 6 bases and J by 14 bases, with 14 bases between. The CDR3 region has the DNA TGTGCCAGCAGCCGGGGGGGTCGGTCCCTCCACTTT. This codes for CASSRGGRSLHF.

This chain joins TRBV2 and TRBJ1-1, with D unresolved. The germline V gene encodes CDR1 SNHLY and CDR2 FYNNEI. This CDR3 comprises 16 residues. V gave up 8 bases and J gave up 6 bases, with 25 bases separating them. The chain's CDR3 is CASYIRREGEFAEAFF. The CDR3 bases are TGTGCCAGCTATATAAGAAGGGAGGGAGAATTCGCTGAAGCTTTCTTT.

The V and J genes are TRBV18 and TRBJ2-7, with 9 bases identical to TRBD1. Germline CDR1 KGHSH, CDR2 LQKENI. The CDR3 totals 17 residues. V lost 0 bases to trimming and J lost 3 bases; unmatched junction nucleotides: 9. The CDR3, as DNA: TGTGCCAGCTCACCACCGTTGCACGGGACAGGGAGCTACGAGCAGTACTTC. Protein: CASSPPLHGTGSYEQYF.

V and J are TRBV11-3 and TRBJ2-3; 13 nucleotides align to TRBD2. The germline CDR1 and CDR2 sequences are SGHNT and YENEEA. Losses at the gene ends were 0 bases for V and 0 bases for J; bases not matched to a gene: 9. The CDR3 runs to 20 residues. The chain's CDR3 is CASSLDPGLAGAASTDTQYF. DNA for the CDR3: TGTGCCAGCAGCTTAGACCCTGGACTAGCGGGGGCCGCTAGCACAGATACGCAGTATTTT.

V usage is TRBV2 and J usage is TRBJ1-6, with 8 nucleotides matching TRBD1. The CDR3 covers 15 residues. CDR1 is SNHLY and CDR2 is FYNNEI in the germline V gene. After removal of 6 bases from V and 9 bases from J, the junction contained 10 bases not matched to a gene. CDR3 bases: TGTGCCAGCAGCTTAGACAGGGGTACGGGTTCACCCCTCCACTTT. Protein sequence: CASSLDRGTGSPLHF.

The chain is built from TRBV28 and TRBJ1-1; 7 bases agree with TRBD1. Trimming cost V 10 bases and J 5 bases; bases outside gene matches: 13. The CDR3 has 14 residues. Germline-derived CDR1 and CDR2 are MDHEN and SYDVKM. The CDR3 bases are TGTGCCACTCAAACTTCAGGGGGGAGGACTGAAGCTTTCTTT. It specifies CATQTSGGRTEAFF.

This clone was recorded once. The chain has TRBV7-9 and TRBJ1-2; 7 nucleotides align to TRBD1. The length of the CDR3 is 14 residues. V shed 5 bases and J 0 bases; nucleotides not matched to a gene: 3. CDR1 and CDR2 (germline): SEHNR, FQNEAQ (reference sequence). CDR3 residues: CASSLGQTNYGYTF. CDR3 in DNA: TGTGCCAGCAGCCTGGGACAGACTAACTATGGCTACACCTTC.

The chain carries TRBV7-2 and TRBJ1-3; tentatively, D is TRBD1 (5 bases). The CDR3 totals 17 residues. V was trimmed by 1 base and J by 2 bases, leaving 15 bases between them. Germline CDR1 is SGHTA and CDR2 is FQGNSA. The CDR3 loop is CASSLVGRQMTGNTIYF. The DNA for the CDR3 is TGTGCCAGCAGCTTAGTAGGGCGACAGATGACTGGAAACACCATATATTTT. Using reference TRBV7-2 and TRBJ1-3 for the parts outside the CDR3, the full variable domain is GAGVSQSPSNKVTEKGKDVELRCDPISGHTALYWYRQSLGQGLEFLIYFQGNSAPDKSGLPSDRFSAERTGGSVSTLTIQRTQQEDSAVYLCASSLVGRQMTGNTIYFGEGSWLTVV.

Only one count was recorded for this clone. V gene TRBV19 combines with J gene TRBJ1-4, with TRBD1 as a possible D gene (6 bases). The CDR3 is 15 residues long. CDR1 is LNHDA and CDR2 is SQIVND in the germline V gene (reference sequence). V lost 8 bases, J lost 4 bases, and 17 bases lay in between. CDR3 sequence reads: CASQQTGTGNEKLFF. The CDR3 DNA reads TGTGCCAGTCAGCAAACAGGGACGGGTAATGAAAAACTGTTTTTT.

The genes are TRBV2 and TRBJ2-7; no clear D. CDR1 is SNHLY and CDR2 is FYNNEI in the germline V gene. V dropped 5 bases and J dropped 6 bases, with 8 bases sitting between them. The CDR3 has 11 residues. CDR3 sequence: CASSPLAEQYF. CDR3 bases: TGTGCCAGCAGTCCTTTAGCCGAGCAGTACTTC.

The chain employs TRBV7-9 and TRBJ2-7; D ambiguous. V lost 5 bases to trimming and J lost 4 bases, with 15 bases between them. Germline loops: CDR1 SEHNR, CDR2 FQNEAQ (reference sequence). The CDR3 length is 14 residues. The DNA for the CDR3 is TGTGCCAGCAGCCCAGAGGCCGCTTCATACGAGCAGTACTTC. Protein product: CASSPEAASYEQYF. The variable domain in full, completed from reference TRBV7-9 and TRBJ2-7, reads DTGVSQNPRHKITKRGQNVTFRCDPISEHNRLYWYRQTLGQGPEFLTYFQNEAQLEKSRLLSDRFSAERPKGSFSTLEIQRTEQGDSAMYLCASSPEAASYEQYFGPGTRLTVT.

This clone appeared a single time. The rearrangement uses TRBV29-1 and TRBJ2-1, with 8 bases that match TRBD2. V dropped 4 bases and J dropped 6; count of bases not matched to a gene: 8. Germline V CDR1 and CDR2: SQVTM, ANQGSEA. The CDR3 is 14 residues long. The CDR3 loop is CSVGLSSGFNEQFF. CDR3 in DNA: TGCAGCGTTGGTTTATCTAGCGGGTTCAATGAGCAGTTCTTC.

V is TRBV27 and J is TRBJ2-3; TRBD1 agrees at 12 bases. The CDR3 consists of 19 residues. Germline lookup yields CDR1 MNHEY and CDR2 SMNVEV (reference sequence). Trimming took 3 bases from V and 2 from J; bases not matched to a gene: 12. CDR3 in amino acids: CASSLTPVVGQGATDTQYF. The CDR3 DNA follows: TGTGCCAGCAGTTTGACCCCCGTGGTGGGACAGGGGGCCACAGATACGCAGTATTTT.

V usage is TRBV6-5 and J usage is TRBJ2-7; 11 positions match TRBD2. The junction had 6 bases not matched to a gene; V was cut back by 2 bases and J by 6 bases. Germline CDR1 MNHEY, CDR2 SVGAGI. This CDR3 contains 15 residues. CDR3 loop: CASSYQTSGVAEQYF. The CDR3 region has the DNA TGTGCCAGCAGTTACCAGACTAGCGGGGTCGCCGAGCAGTACTTC.

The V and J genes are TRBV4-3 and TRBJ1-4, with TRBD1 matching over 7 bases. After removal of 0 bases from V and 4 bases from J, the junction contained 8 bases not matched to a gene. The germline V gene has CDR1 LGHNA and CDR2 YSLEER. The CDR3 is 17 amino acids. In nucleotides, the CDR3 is TGCGCCAGCAGCCAAGAAATTCCCCGGGACAGTAATGAAAAACTGTTTTTT. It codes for CASSQEIPRDSNEKLFF.

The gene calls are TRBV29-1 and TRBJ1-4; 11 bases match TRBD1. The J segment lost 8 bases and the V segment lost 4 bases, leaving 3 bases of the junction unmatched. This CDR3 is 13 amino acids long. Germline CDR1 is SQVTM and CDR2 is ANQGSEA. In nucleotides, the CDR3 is TGCAGCGTTGGGGGGACAGGGGGAGAAAAACTGTTTTTT. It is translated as CSVGGTGGEKLFF.

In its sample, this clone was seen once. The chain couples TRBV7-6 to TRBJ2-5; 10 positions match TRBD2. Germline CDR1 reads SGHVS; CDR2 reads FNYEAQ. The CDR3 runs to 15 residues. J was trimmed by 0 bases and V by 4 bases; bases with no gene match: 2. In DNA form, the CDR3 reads TGTGCCAGCAGCTCGACTAGCGGGTACCAAGAGACCCAGTACTTC. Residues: CASSSTSGYQETQYF.

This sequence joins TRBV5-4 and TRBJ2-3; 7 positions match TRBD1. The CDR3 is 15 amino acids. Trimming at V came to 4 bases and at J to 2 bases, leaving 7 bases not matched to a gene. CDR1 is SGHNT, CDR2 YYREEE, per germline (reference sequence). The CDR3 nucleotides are TGTGCCAGCAGCCCCGGACAGGTTTACACAGATACGCAGTATTTT. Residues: CASSPGQVYTDTQYF.

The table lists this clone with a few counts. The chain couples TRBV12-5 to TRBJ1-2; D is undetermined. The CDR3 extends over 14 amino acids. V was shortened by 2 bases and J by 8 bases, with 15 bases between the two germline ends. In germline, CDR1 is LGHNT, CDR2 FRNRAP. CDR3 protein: CASGLPLVREGYTF. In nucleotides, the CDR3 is TGTGCTAGTGGTTTGCCACTAGTACGAGAAGGCTACACCTTC.

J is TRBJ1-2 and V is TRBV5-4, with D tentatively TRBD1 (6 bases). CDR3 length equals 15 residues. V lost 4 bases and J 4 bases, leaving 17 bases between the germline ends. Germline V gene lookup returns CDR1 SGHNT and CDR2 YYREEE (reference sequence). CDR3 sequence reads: CASSAPGEKVYGYTF. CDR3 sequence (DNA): TGTGCCAGCAGCGCCCCAGGGGAGAAAGTCTATGGCTACACCTTC. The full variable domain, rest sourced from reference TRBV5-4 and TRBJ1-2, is ETGVTQSPTHLIKTRGQQVTLRCSSQSGHNTVSWYQQALGQGPQFIFQYYREEENGRGNFPPRFSGLQFPNYSSELNVNALELDDSALYLCASSAPGEKVYGYTFGSGTRLTVV.